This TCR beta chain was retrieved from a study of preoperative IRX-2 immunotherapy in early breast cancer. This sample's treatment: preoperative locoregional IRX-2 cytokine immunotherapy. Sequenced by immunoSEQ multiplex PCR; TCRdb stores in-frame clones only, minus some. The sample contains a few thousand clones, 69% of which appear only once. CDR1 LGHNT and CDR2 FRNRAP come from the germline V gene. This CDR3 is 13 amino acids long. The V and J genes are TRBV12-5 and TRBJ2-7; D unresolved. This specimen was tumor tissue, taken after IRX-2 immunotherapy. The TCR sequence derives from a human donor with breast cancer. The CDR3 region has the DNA TGTGCCAGCACTGGCCCCAACAGCAACGAGCAGTACTTC. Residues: CASTGPNSNEQYF.